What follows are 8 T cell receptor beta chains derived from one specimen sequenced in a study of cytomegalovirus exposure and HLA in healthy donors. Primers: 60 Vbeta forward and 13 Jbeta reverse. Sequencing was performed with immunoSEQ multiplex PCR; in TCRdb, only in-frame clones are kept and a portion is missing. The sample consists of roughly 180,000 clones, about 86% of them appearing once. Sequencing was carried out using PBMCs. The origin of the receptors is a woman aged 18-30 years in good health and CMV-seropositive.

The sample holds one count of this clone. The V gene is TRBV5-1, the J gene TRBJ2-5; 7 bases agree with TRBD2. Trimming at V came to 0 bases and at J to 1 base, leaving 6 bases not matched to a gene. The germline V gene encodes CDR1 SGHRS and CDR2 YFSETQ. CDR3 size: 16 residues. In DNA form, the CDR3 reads TGCGCCAGCAGCTTGGGGGGCGGGAGCTTCCAAGAGACCCAGTACTTC. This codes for CASSLGGGSFQETQYF.

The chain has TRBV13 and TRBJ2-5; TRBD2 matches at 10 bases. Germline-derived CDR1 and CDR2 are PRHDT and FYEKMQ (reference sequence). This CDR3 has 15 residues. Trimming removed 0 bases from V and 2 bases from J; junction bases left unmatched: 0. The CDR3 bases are TGTGCCAGCAGCTTAGGAGCGGGGGGGCAAGAGACCCAGTACTTC. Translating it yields CASSLGAGGQETQYF.

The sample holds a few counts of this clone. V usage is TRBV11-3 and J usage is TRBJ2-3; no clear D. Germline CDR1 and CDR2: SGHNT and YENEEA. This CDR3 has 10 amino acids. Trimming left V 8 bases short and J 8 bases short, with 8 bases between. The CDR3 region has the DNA TGTGCCAGCGGAGTGGGTACGCAGTATTTT. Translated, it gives CASGVGTQYF. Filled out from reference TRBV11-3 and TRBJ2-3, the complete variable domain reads EAGVVQSPRYKIIEKKQPVAFWCNPISGHNTLYWYLQNLGQGPELLIRYENEEAVDDSQLPKDRFSAERLKGVDSTLKIQPAELGDSAVYLCASGVGTQYFGPGTRLTVL.

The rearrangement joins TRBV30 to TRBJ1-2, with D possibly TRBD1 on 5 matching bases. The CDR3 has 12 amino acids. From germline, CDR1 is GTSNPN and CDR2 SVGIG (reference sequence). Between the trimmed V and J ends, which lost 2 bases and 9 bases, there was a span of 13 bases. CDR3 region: CAWSRQGASYTF. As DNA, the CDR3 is TGTGCCTGGAGTAGGCAGGGTGCGAGCTACACCTTC.

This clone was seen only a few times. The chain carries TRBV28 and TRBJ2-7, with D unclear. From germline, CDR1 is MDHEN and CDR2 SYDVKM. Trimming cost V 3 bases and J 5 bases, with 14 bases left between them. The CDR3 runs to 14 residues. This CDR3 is CASSFLRSLHEQYF. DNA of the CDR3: TGTGCCAGCAGTTTCCTCAGATCCCTCCACGAGCAGTACTTC.

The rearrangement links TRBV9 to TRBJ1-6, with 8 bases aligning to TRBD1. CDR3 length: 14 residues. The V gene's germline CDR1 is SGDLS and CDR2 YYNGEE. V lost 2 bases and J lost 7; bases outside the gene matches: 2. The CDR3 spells CASSVRDRNSPLHF. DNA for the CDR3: TGTGCCAGCAGCGTCCGGGACAGGAATTCACCCCTCCACTTT.

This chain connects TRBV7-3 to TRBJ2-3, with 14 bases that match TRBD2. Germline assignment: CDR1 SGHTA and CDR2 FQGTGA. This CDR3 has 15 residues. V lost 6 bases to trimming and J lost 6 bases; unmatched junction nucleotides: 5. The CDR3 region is CASSWTSGGRDTQYF. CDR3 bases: TGTGCCAGCAGTTGGACTAGCGGGGGGAGGGATACGCAGTATTTT.

The CDR3 nucleotides are TGTGCCAGCAGTTTGAGGGGGCATAGCAATCAGCCCCAGCATTTT. Protein: CASSLRGHSNQPQHF. The chain carries TRBV27 and TRBJ1-5; 7 nucleotides align to TRBD1. Trimming cost V 3 bases and J 0 bases; bases outside gene matches: 2. Germline loops: CDR1 MNHEY, CDR2 SMNVEV (reference sequence). The CDR3 has 15 amino acids.